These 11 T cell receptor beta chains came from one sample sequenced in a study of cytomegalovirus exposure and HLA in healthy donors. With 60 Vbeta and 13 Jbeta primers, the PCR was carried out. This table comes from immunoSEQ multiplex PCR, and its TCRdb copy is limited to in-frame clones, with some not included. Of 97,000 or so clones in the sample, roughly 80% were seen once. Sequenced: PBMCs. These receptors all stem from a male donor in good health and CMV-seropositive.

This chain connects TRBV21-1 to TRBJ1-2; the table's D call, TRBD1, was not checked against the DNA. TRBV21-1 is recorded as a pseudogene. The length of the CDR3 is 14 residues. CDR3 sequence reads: CARGQPTISCGYTF. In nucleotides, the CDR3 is TGTGCTCGGGGACAGCCTACTATCTCATGTGGCTACACCTTC.

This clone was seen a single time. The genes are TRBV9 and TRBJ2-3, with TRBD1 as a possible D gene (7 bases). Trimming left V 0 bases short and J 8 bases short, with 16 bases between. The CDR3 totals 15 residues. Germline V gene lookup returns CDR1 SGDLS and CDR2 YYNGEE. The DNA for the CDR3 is TGTGCCAGCAGCGTAGGAGGGGGCCTGGGGGGTACGCAGTATTTT. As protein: CASSVGGGLGGTQYF. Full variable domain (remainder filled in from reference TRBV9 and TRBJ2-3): DSGVTQTPKHLITATGQRVTLRCSPRSGDLSVYWYQQSLDQGLQFLIQYYNGEERAKGNILERFSAQQFPDLHSELNLSSLELGDSALYFCASSVGGGLGGTQYFGPGTRLTVL.

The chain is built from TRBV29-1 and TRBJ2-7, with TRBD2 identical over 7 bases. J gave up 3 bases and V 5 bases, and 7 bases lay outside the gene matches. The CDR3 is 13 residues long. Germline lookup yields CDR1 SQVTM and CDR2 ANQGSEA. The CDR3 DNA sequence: TGCAGCGTTCGACTAGCTCCCCTCTACGAGCAGTACTTC. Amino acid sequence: CSVRLAPLYEQYF.

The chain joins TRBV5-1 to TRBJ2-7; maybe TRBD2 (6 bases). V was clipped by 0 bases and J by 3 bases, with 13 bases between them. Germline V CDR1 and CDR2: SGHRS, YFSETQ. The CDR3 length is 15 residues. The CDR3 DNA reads TGCGCCAGCAGCTTGGCGGGAGACACCCACTACGAGCAGTACTTC. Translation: CASSLAGDTHYEQYF.

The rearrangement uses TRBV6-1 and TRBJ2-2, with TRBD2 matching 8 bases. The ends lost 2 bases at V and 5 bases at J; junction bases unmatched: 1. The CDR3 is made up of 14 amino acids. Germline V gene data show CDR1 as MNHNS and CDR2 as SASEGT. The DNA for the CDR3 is TGTGCCAGCAGTGAACCGGGGGGGACCGGGGAGCTGTTTTTT. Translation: CASSEPGGTGELFF.

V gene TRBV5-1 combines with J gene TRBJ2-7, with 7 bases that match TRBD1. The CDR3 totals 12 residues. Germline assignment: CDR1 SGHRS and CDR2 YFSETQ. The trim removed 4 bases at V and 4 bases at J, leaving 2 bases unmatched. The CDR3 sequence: CASSEDRYEQYF. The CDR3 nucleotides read TGCGCCAGCAGCGAGGACAGGTACGAGCAGTACTTC.

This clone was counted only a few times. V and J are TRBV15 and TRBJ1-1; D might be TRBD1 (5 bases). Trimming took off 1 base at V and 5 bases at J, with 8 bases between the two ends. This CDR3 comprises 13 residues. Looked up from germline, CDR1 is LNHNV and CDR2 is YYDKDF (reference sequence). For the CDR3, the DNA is TGTGCCACCAGCAGAGTTGCAGGGACTGAAGCTTTCTTT. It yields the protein CATSRVAGTEAFF.

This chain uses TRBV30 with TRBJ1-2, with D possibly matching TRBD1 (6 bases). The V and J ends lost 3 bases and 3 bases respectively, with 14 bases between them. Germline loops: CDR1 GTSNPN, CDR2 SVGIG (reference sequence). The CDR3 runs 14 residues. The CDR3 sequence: CAWSRGPGDYGYTF. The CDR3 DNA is TGTGCCTGGAGCAGGGGACCCGGTGACTATGGCTACACCTTC.

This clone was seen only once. The CDR3 region has the DNA TGCAGCGTTGAAAGGAACCCTAGCGGGACCACAGATACGCAGTATTTT. Amino acid sequence: CSVERNPSGTTDTQYF. This rearrangement joins TRBV29-1 to TRBJ2-3, with 9 bases identical to TRBD2. V gave up 2 bases and J gave up 2 bases; unmatched junction bases: 8. The CDR3 spans 16 residues. CDR1 is SQVTM and CDR2 is ANQGSEA in the germline V gene.

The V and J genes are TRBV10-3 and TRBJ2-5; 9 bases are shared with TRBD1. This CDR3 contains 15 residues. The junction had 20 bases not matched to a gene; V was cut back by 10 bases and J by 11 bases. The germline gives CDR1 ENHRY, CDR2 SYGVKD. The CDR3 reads CATMPGQGGLWEQYF. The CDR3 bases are TGTGCCACCATGCCGGGACAGGGAGGGTTGTGGGAGCAGTACTTC.

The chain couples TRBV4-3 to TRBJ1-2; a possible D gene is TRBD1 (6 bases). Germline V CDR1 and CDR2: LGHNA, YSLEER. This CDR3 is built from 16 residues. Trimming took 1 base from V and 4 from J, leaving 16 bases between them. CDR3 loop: CASSQGGQNLFYGYTF. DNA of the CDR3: TGCGCCAGCAGCCAAGGCGGACAGAATCTTTTCTATGGCTACACCTTC.